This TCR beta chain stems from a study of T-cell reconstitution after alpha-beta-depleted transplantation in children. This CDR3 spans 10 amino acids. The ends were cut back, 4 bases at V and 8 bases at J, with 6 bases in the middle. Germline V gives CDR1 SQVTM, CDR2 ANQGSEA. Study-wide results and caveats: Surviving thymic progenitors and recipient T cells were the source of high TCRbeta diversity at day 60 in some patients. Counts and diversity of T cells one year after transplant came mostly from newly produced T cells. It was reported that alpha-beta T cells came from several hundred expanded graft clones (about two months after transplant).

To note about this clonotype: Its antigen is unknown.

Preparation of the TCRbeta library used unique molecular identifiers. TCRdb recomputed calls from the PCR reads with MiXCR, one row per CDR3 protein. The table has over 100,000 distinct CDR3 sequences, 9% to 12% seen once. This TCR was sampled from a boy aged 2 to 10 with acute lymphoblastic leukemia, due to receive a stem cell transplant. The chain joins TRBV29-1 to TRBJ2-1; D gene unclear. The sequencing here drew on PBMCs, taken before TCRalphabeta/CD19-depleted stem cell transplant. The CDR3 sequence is CSVVGYEQFF. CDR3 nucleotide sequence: TGCAGCGTTGTGGGATATGAGCAGTTCTTC.